Shown below are 5 T cell receptor beta chains from a single sample sequenced in a study of shared clonotypes between healthy human individuals. This table comes from immunoSEQ multiplex PCR, and its TCRdb copy is limited to in-frame clones, with some not included. The sample lists around 2,000,000 clones; 95% were seen once. The source material was naive CD4+ T cells sorted from blood. The sample's subset: CD45RA+ positively selected. These receptors originate from a young man in good health.

Concerning this clone: The sample holds other DNA sequences that translate to the same CDR3. The rearrangement joins TRBV28 to TRBJ1-1; D remains ambiguous. Germline CDR1 and CDR2: MDHEN and SYDVKM. CDR3 length: 13 residues. The ends were cut back, 6 bases at V and 1 base at J, with 9 bases in the middle. The CDR3 nucleotides are TGTGCCAGCAGCCGCACGGGGAACACTGAAGCTTTCTTT. Residues: CASSRTGNTEAFF.

The genes are TRBV7-2 and TRBJ1-5; D uncertain. The CDR3 spans 15 residues. The V end was cut by 2 bases, the J end by 9 bases, with 17 bases between. The germline gives CDR1 SGHTA, CDR2 FQGNSA. CDR3 nucleotides: TGTGCCAGCAGCTTAAGGTCAGGAGGGCTCGGGCCCCAGCATTTT. Amino acids: CASSLRSGGLGPQHF.

The chain employs TRBV6-1 and TRBJ1-1; the D gene is possibly TRBD1 (6 bases). The CDR3 loop spans 16 amino acids. Germline CDR1 MNHNS, CDR2 SASEGT. Trimming took off 1 base at V and 0 bases at J, with 12 bases between the two ends. The DNA of the CDR3 is TGTGCCAGCAGTGAAGAATTTGGGGGCATGAACACTGAAGCTTTCTTT. The encoded protein is CASSEEFGGMNTEAFF.

On this clone itself: Other DNA sequences of this sample code for an identical CDR3. The chain carries TRBV4-3 and TRBJ2-1; 11 positions agree with TRBD2. CDR3 size: 15 residues. The V and J ends lost 0 bases and 5 bases, in that order; junction bases with no gene match: 0. Germline V CDR1 and CDR2: LGHNA, YSLEER. The chain's CDR3 is CASSQEGLADNEQFF. CDR3 DNA: TGCGCCAGCAGCCAAGAGGGACTAGCGGACAATGAGCAGTTCTTC.

Remarks on this clone: At the DNA level, this CDR3 is encoded by other sequences in the same sample as well. This chain links TRBV5-8 with TRBJ2-5; TRBD2 is a possible D gene (6 bases). Trimming removed 0 bases from V and 2 bases from J, with 11 bases in between. The germline V gene has CDR1 SGHTS and CDR2 YDEGEE. The CDR3 covers 15 residues. The CDR3 coding sequence is TGTGCCAGCAGCTTGGGGAGGGGACCACAAGAGACCCAGTACTTC. Its translation is CASSLGRGPQETQYF.